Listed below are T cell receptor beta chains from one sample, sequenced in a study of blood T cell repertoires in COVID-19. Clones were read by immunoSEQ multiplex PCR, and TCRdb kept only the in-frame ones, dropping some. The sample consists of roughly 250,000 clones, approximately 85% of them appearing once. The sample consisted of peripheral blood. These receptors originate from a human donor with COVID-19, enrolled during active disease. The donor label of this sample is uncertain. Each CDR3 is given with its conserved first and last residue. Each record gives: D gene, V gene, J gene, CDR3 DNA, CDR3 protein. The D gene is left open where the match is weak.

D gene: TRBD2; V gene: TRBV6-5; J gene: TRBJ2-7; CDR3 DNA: TGTGCCAGCTGCCGGACTAGCGAAACCTACGAGCAGTACTTC; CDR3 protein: CASCRTSETYEQYF
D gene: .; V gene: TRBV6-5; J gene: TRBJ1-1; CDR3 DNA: TGTGCCAGCAGTTACTCTGGCCGGGGGGTCACTGAAGCTTTCTTT; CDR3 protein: CASSYSGRGVTEAFF
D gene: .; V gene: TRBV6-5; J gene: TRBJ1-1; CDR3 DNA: TGTGCCAGCAGTCTCGGTCGGGTCACTGAAGCTTTCTTT; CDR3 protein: CASSLGRVTEAFF
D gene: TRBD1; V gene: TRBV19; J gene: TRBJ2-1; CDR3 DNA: TGTGCCAGTAGTATCCTGGGACAGGGGGCGCAGGATGAGCAGTTCTTC; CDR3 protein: CASSILGQGAQDEQFF
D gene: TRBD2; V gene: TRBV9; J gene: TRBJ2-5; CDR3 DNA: TGTGCCAGCAGCGTAGTTGCGGGAGGGCCTGGGGAGACCCAGTACTTC; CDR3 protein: CASSVVAGGPGETQYF
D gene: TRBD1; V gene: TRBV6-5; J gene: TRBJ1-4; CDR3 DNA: TGTGCCAGCAGCCGTCCAGGGACAGGGTATGAAAAACTGTTTTTT; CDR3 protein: CASSRPGTGYEKLFF
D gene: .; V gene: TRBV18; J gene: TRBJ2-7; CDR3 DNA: TGTGCCAGCTCCACAGCAGGGTCCCAAACTTCGTCCTCCTACGAGCAGTACTTC; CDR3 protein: CASSTAGSQTSSSYEQYF
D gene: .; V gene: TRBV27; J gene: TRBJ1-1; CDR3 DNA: TGTGCCAGCAGCCAACGCAGGGGCACTGAAGCTTTCTTT; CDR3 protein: CASSQRRGTEAFF
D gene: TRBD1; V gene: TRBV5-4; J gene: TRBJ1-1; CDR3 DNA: TGTGCCAGCAGCCCGGACAGGGCCGGTCACACTGAAGCTTTCTTT; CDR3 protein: CASSPDRAGHTEAFF
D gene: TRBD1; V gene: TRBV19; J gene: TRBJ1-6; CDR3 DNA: TGTGCCAGTACCGCACCCGGGACAGGGAGCGGATCACCCCTCCACTTT; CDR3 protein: CASTAPGTGSGSPLHF
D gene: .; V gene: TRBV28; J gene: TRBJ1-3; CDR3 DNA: TGTGCCAGCACCCGCGACATCGGCTCTGGAAACACCATATATTTT; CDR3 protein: CASTRDIGSGNTIYF